This entry lists 10 T cell receptor beta chains sequenced from one sample in a study of blood T cell repertoires in COVID-19. TCRdb's copy holds only in-frame clones and misses some; the assay was immunoSEQ multiplex PCR. The data show 140,000 or so clones, 75% to 85% seen once. Sequencing used peripheral blood. The receptors here all came from a man aged 55-75 years with active or convalescent COVID-19.

The chain employs TRBV7-8 and TRBJ1-4, with D possibly TRBD1 on 5 matching bases. CDR3 length: 16 residues. Germline values: CDR1 SGHVS, CDR2 FQNEAQ. V lost 0 bases and J lost 5, with 13 bases in between. The CDR3 DNA sequence: TGTGCCAGCAGCTTAGCGCGAAGGGGTGGGAATGAAAAACTGTTTTTT. Its protein product is CASSLARRGGNEKLFF.

This chain joins TRBV7-8 and TRBJ1-5; D perhaps matches TRBD1 (6 bases). Germline values: CDR1 SGHVS, CDR2 FQNEAQ. The CDR3 extends over 15 amino acids. V was pared by 1 base and J by 5 bases, with 12 bases between. The CDR3 bases are TGTGCCAGCAGCTTAGGAGGGGGAAACGATCAGCCCCAGCATTTT. Amino acids: CASSLGGGNDQPQHF.

J is TRBJ1-2 and V is TRBV5-6; 10 nucleotides align to TRBD1. The CDR3 has 14 amino acids. The germline CDR1 and CDR2 sequences are SGHDT and YYEEEE. J was trimmed by 7 bases and V by 4 bases; bases with no gene match: 7. The CDR3, as DNA: TGTGCCAGCAGCAAGGGACAGGGGATGGGTGGCTACACCTTC. As protein: CASSKGQGMGGYTF.

The V and J genes are TRBV14 and TRBJ2-1; TRBD2 agrees at 7 bases. V shed 3 bases and J 0 bases; nucleotides not matched to a gene: 5. Germline CDR1 SGHDN, CDR2 FVKESK. CDR3 length equals 16 residues. CDR3 region: CASSQKRGSSYNEQFF. The DNA for the CDR3 is TGTGCCAGCAGCCAGAAGCGGGGTAGCTCCTACAATGAGCAGTTCTTC. The complete variable domain, with remaining parts taken from reference TRBV14 and TRBJ2-1, reads EAGVTQFPSHSVIEKGQTVTLRCDPISGHDNLYWYRRVMGKEIKFLLHFVKESKQDESGMPNNRFLAERTGGTYSTLKVQPAELEDSGVYFCASSQKRGSSYNEQFFGPGTRLTVL.

The V and J genes are TRBV7-2 and TRBJ1-1; 7 bases are a match to TRBD1. Germline V gives CDR1 SGHTA, CDR2 FQGNSA. The ends lost 2 bases at V and 0 bases at J; junction bases unmatched: 9. The CDR3 has 17 residues. The CDR3 coding sequence is TGTGCCAGCAGCTTACGGACAGGTACTTTCATGAACACTGAAGCTTTCTTT. This encodes CASSLRTGTFMNTEAFF.

This chain links TRBV25-1 with TRBJ2-2, with a weak D call TRBD2 (6 bases). The V and J ends lost 6 bases and 6 bases respectively, with 8 bases between them. Germline CDR1 is MGHDK and CDR2 is SYGVNS. The CDR3 consists of 12 residues. CDR3 sequence reads: CASRGTPGELFF. The DNA for the CDR3 is TGTGCCAGCAGAGGGACTCCCGGGGAGCTGTTTTTT.

CDR3 amino acids: CASSYGPVNSPLHF. CDR3 bases: TGTGCCAGCAGTTACGGGCCGGTTAATTCACCCCTCCACTTT. The chain couples TRBV6-5 to TRBJ1-6; no firm D call. CDR1 is MNHEY, CDR2 SVGAGI, per germline. The CDR3 runs to 14 residues. V was pared by 2 bases and J by 6 bases, with 8 bases between.

The V call is TRBV2, the J call TRBJ2-7; no clear D. The CDR3 is 12 amino acids. Trimming pared 6 bases from V and 2 bases from J, leaving 8 bases between. The germline gives CDR1 SNHLY, CDR2 FYNNEI. CDR3 coding DNA: TGTGCCAGCAGATTGCGTCCCTACGAGCAGTACGTC. Protein: CASRLRPYEQYV.

The chain recombines TRBV5-1 with TRBJ2-1, with a possible D match to TRBD1 (7 bases). The CDR3 extends over 16 amino acids. The germline V gene has CDR1 SGHRS and CDR2 YFSETQ. Trimming left V 4 bases short and J 6 bases short, with 20 bases between. The CDR3 protein is CASSPNGGGSGNEQFF. The CDR3 bases are TGCGCCAGCAGCCCCAATGGAGGGGGCTCGGGCAATGAGCAGTTCTTC.

V usage is TRBV18 and J usage is TRBJ2-5, with TRBD2 matching over 11 bases. CDR3 size: 17 residues. With 1 base clipped from V and 5 bases from J, the junction kept 9 bases outside the gene matches. Germline V gives CDR1 KGHSH, CDR2 LQKENI. In DNA form, the CDR3 reads TGTGCCAGCTCACCACAGGCGCCTAGCGGGAGGTTTGAGACCCAGTACTTC. Translated: CASSPQAPSGRFETQYF.